This T cell receptor beta chain emerged from a study of blood T cell repertoires in COVID-19. Study summary: Samples of COVID-19 (acute and convalescent) were obtained from the United States, Italy and Spain. T cells, B-cell-depleted T cells, or PBMCs supplied cDNA or gDNA.

In the study's own analysis: Amplification of reference gene primers was used by the study to estimate nucleated cell counts. Sequencing used immunoSEQ multiplex PCR; TCRdb keeps in-frame clones, though not all of them. Clonal size and the V and J genes are those of that table, whereas D and trimming came from the DNA. The sample holds 48,000 or so clones; over 75% are singletons and the top ten take over 4.5%. Losses at the gene ends were 4 bases for V and 5 bases for J; bases not matched to a gene: 9. The CDR3 loop spans 16 amino acids. From germline, CDR1 is SGDLS and CDR2 YYNGEE. V gene TRBV9 combines with J gene TRBJ2-2; 9 bases are a match to TRBD2. Specimen: peripheral blood. The receptor's source is a woman aged 55-70 years with acute or convalescent COVID-19. The CDR3 DNA follows: TGTGCCAGCAGCACTCAAGCGGGAGGTAGGACCGGGGAGCTGTTTTTT. It is translated as CASSTQAGGRTGELFF.